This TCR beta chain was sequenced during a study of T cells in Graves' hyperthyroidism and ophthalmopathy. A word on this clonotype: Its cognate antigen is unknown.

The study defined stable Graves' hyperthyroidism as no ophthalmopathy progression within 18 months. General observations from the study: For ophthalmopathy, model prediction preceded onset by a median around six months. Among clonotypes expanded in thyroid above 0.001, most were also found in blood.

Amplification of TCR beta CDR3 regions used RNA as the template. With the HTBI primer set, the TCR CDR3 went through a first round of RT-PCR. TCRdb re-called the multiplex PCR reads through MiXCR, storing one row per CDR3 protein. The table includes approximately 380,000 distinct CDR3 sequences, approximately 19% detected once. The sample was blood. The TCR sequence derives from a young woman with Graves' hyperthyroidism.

This CDR3 reads CASSPGQGGRTEAFF. The CDR3 DNA follows: TGTGCCAGCAGCCCAGGACAGGGTGGTCGCACTGAAGCTTTCTTT. The chain carries TRBV12-3 or TRBV12-4 and TRBJ1-1; TRBD1 matches 8 bases. The ends lost 6 bases at V and 4 bases at J; junction bases unmatched: 10. CDR3 length equals 15 residues.